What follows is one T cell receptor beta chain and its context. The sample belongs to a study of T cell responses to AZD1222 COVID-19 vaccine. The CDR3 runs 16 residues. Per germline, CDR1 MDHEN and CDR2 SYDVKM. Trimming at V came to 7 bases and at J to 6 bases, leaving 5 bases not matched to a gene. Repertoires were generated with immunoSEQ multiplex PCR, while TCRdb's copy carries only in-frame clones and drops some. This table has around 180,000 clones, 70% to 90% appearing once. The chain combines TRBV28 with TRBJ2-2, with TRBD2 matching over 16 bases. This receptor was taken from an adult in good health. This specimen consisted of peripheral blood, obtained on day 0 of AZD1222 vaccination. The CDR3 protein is CASTLGLAGGPGELFF. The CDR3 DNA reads TGTGCCAGCACCCTGGGACTAGCGGGGGGGCCCGGGGAGCTGTTTTTT. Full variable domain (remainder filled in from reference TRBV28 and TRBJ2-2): DVKVTQSSRYLVKRTGEKVFLECVQDMDHENMFWYRQDPGLGLRLIYFSYDVKMKEKGDIPEGYSVSREKKERFSLILESASTNQTSMYLCASTLGLAGGPGELFFGEGSRLTVL.